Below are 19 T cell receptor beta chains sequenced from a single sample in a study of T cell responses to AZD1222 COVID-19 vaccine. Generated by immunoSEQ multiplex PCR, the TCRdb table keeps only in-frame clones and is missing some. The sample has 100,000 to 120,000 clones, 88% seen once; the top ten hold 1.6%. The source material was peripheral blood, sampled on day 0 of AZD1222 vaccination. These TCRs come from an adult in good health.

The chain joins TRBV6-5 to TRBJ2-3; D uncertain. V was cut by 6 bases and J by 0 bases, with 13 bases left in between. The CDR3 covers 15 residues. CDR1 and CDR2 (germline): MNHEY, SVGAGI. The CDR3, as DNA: TGTGCCAGCAGCCTCATCGGCACTAGCACAGATACGCAGTATTTT. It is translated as CASSLIGTSTDTQYF.

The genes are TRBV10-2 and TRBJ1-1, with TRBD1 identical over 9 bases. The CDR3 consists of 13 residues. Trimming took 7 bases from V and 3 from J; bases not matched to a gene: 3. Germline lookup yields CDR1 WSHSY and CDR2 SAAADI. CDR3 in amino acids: CASNRQGDTEAFF. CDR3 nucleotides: TGCGCCAGCAACCGACAGGGGGACACTGAAGCTTTCTTT.

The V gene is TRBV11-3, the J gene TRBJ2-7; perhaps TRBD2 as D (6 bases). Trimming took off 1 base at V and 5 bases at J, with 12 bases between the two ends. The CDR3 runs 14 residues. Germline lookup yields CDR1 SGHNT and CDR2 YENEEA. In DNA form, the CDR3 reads TGTGCCAGCAGCTTAGCGGGGGTCGGGAACGAGCAGTACTTC. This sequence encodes CASSLAGVGNEQYF.

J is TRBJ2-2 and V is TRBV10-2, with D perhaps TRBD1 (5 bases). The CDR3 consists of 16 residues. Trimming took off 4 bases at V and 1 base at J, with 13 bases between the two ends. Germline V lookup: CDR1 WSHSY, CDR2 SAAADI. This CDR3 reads CASSAQDSRNTGELFF. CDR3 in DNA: TGCGCCAGCAGTGCCCAAGACAGCAGGAACACCGGGGAGCTGTTTTTT.

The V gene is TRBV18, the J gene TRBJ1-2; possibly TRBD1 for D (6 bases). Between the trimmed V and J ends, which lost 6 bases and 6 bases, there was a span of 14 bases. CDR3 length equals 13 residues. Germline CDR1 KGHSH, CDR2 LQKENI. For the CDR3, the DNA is TGTGCCAGCTCTGAGGACAGTAGTGATGGCTACACCTTC. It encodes CASSEDSSDGYTF.

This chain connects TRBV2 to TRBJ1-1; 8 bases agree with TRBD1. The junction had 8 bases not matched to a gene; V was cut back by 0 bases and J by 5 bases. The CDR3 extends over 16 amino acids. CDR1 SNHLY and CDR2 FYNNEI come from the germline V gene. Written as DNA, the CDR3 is TGTGCCAGCAGTGAAGCTTTCGGACAGGGTAGGACTGAAGCTTTCTTT. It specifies CASSEAFGQGRTEAFF. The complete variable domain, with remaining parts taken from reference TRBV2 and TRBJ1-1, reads EPEVTQTPSHQVTQMGQEVILRCVPISNHLYFYWYRQILGQKVEFLVSFYNNEISEKSEIFDDQFSVERPDGSNFTLKIRSTKLEDSAMYFCASSEAFGQGRTEAFFGQGTRLTVV.

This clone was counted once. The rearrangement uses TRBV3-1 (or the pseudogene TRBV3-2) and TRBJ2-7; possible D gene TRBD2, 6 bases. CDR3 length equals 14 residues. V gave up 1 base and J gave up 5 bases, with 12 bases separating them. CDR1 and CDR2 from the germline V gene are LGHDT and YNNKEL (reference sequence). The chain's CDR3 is CASSQAAAGNEQYF. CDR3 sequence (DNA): TGTGCCAGCAGCCAAGCGGCGGCGGGGAACGAGCAGTACTTC.

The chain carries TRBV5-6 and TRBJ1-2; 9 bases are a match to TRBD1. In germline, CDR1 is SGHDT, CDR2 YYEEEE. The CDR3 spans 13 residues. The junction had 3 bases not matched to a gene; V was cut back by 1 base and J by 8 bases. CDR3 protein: CASSLNRGHGYTF. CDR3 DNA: TGTGCCAGCAGCTTGAACAGGGGGCACGGCTACACCTTC.

The DNA for the CDR3 is TGTGCCAGCTGCAAGGACCCTGGAAACACCATATATTTT. Its translation: CASCKDPGNTIYF. The rearrangement links TRBV25-1 to TRBJ1-3; D remains ambiguous. This CDR3 region has 13 residues. Trimming removed 8 bases at V and 2 bases at J, with 10 bases between. Germline CDR1 and CDR2: MGHDK and SYGVNS. The entire variable domain, with the rest obtained from reference TRBV25-1 and TRBJ1-3, is as follows: EADIYQTPRYLVIGTGKKITLECSQTMGHDKMYWYQQDPGMELHLIHYSYGVNSTEKGDLSSESTVSRIRTEHFPLTLESARPSHTSQYLCASCKDPGNTIYFGEGSWLTVV.

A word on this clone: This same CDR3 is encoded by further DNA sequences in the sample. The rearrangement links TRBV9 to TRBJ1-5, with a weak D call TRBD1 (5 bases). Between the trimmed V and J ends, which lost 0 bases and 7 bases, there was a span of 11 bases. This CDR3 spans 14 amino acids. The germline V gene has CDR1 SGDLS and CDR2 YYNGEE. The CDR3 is CASSVGAGRQPQHF. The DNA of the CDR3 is TGTGCCAGCAGCGTAGGTGCAGGGAGGCAGCCCCAGCATTTT.

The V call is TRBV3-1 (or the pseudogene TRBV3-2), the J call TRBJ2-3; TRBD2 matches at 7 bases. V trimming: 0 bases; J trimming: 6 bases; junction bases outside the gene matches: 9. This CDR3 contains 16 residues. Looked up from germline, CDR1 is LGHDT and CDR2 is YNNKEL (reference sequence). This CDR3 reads CASSQDPAEGGDTQYF. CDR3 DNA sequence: TGTGCCAGCAGCCAAGATCCAGCGGAGGGAGGGGATACGCAGTATTTT.

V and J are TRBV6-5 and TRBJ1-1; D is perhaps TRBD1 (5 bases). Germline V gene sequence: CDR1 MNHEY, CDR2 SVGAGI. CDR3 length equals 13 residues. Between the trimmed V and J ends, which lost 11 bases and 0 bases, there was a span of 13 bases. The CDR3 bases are TGTGCCGCTTCAGGGTTTGTGAACACTGAAGCTTTCTTT. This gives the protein CAASGFVNTEAFF.

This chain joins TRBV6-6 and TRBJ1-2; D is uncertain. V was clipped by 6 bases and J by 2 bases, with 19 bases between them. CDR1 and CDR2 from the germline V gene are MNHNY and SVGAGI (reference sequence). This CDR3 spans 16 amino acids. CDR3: CASSLPRPDPNYGYTF. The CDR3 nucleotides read TGTGCCAGCAGCCTCCCGCGGCCGGACCCCAACTATGGCTACACCTTC.

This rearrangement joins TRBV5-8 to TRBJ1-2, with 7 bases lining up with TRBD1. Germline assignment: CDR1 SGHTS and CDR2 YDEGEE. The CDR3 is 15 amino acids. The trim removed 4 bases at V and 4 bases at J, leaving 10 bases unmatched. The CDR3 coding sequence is TGTGCCAGCAGCCCTGTGGACTACAGGGGCTATGGCTACACCTTC. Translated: CASSPVDYRGYGYTF.

In nucleotides, the CDR3 is TGTGCCAGCAGCCAGGTGACAGGGTCTGAAGCTTTCTTT. It codes for CASSQVTGSEAFF. This rearrangement joins TRBV7-8 to TRBJ1-1, with TRBD1 matching 7 bases. The germline gives CDR1 SGHVS, CDR2 FQNEAQ. This CDR3 region has 13 residues. Losses at the gene ends were 5 bases for V and 6 bases for J; bases not matched to a gene: 6.

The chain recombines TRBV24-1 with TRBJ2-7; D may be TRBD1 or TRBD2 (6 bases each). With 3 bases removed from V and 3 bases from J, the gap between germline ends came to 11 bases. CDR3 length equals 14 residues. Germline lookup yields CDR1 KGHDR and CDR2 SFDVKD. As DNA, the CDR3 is TGTGCCACCAGTGATGACGGAGGGGGCTACGAGCAGTACTTC. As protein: CATSDDGGGYEQYF.

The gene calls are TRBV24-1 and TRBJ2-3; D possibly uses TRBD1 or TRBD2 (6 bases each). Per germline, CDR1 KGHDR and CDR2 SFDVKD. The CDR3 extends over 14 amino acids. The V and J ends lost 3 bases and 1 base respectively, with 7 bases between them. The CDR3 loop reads CATSDRGRTDTQYF. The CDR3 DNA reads TGTGCCACCAGTGATCGGGGGCGCACAGATACGCAGTATTTT.

The CDR3 here is CASSPTEEGEKLFF. The DNA of the CDR3 is TGTGCCAGCAGCCCTACAGAAGAGGGCGAAAAACTGTTTTTT. This chain uses TRBV6-4 with TRBJ1-4, with no clear D. The V end lost 6 bases, the J end lost 8 bases, and 16 bases lay between the germline ends. The CDR3 spans 14 residues. The germline gives CDR1 MRHNA, CDR2 SNTAGT.

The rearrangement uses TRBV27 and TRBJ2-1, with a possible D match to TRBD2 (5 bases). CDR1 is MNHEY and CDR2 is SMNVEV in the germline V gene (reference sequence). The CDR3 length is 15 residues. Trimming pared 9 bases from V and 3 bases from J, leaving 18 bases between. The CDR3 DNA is TGTGCCAGTGGACCATCGGGGTCGCACTACAATGAGCAGTTCTTC. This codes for CASGPSGSHYNEQFF.